The 18 T cell receptor beta chains below were found in one sample sequenced in a study of shared clonotypes between healthy human individuals. Some clones are missing from TCRdb's copy, which holds only in-frame ones; the method was immunoSEQ multiplex PCR. The table records millions of clones, 80% to 95% of them present only once. Material: naive CD4+ T cells from PBMCs. Subset denoted: CD45RA+ positively selected. The receptor set was obtained from a young man in good health. Some clones in this sample may be carry-over from other donors' samples.

This chain uses TRBV5-6 with TRBJ2-2; TRBD2 aligns across 14 bases. The CDR3 is made up of 19 amino acids. With 2 bases clipped from V and 0 bases from J, the junction kept 6 bases outside the gene matches. Germline CDR1 and CDR2: SGHDT and YYEEEE. The CDR3 here is CASSLPGLAGDANTGELFF. The CDR3 region has the DNA TGTGCCAGCAGCTTACCGGGACTAGCGGGGGACGCGAACACCGGGGAGCTGTTTTTT.

This rearrangement joins TRBV5-1 to TRBJ2-1; tentative D call: TRBD2 (5 bases). This CDR3 spans 14 amino acids. V was trimmed by 5 bases and J by 1 base, leaving 10 bases between them. CDR1 and CDR2 from the germline V gene are SGHRS and YFSETQ. CDR3 loop: CASRSGQSYNEQFF. The CDR3 DNA is TGCGCCAGCAGAAGCGGTCAATCCTACAATGAGCAGTTCTTC.

This clone was detected only once. This sequence joins TRBV28 and TRBJ2-5; D not resolved. Germline CDR1 is MDHEN and CDR2 is SYDVKM. The germline V and J ends were trimmed by 6 bases and 4 bases, with 12 bases remaining between them. The CDR3 is made up of 13 amino acids. CDR3 sequence: CASRPRPGETQYF. The CDR3 DNA follows: TGTGCCAGCAGACCCCGCCCCGGAGAGACCCAGTACTTC.

The chain links TRBV10-3 to TRBJ2-3, with 11 bases matching TRBD2. Germline lookup yields CDR1 ENHRY and CDR2 SYGVKD. V shed 0 bases and J 11 bases; nucleotides not matched to a gene: 7. The CDR3 contains 15 residues. The CDR3 loop is CAISESEGLAGLQYF. The CDR3, as DNA: TGTGCCATCAGTGAGTCTGAAGGACTAGCGGGTCTGCAGTATTTT.

Regarding this clone: This CDR3 is also generated by other DNA sequences in the sample. The chain links TRBV5-1 to TRBJ1-1; D is possibly TRBD1 (6 bases). Trimming stripped 0 bases from V and 1 base from J, with 10 bases between. The germline gives CDR1 SGHRS, CDR2 YFSETQ. CDR3 length equals 15 residues. The CDR3 is CASSLGRGGNTEAFF. Here the CDR3 DNA reads TGCGCCAGCAGCTTGGGACGAGGGGGGAACACTGAAGCTTTCTTT.

This chain joins TRBV4-2 and TRBJ2-7; 9 bases are shared with TRBD2. Germline loops: CDR1 LGHNA, CDR2 YNFKEQ. CDR3 length: 16 residues. After removal of 0 bases from V and 3 bases from J, the junction contained 6 bases not matched to a gene. The CDR3 is CASSQDFSGGFYEQYF. DNA of the CDR3: TGTGCCAGCAGCCAAGATTTCAGCGGGGGGTTCTACGAGCAGTACTTC.

V and J are TRBV27 and TRBJ1-6, with 8 bases identical to TRBD1. Germline V gene lookup returns CDR1 MNHEY and CDR2 SMNVEV (reference sequence). The CDR3 length is 16 residues. V was pared by 1 base and J by 8 bases, with 7 bases of the junction left unmatched. The CDR3 region is CASSLYAGRGHSPLHF. CDR3 nucleotides: TGTGCCAGCAGTTTATACGCAGGCAGGGGGCATTCACCCCTCCACTTT.

The chain couples TRBV7-2 to TRBJ2-7; D gene uncertain. Trimming stripped 0 bases from V and 6 bases from J, with 9 bases between. Germline CDR1 and CDR2: SGHTA and FQGNSA. The CDR3 covers 13 residues. The CDR3: CASSLASVTEQYF. DNA for the CDR3: TGTGCCAGCAGCTTAGCGAGTGTGACCGAGCAGTACTTC.

The chain combines TRBV28 with TRBJ1-2, with unresolved D. Germline loops: CDR1 MDHEN, CDR2 SYDVKM. This CDR3 is 16 amino acids long. V was clipped by 0 bases and J by 0 bases, with 11 bases between them. This CDR3 reads CASSLWVRTANYGYTF. In DNA form, the CDR3 reads TGTGCCAGCAGTTTATGGGTCAGGACTGCTAACTATGGCTACACCTTC.

The chain links TRBV5-6 to TRBJ2-3; 8 nucleotides line up with TRBD2. The germline V gene has CDR1 SGHDT and CDR2 YYEEEE. Losses at the gene ends were 6 bases for V and 4 bases for J; bases not matched to a gene: 13. The CDR3 runs to 16 residues. This chain's CDR3 is CASKGRPSGSSDTQYF. The CDR3 nucleotides are TGTGCCAGCAAAGGTAGACCGAGCGGGAGCTCAGATACGCAGTATTTT.

This clone was counted a single time. The rearrangement joins TRBV5-8 to TRBJ2-5; D may be TRBD1 or TRBD2 (6 bases each). Looked up from germline, CDR1 is SGHTS and CDR2 is YDEGEE. V was trimmed by 1 base and J by 5 bases, leaving 18 bases between them. The CDR3 length is 16 residues. CDR3 nucleotides: TGTGCCAGCAGCTTGTGGTCAGGGCAGGGGAGGGAGACCCAGTACTTC. Translation: CASSLWSGQGRETQYF.

The chain has TRBV7-9 and TRBJ1-1; D possibly corresponds to TRBD1 (6 bases). Deletions cut 8 bases from V and 7 bases from J, with 17 bases between. The CDR3 is made up of 13 amino acids. Germline assignment: CDR1 SEHNR and CDR2 FQNEAQ (reference sequence). The CDR3 is CASGPNRGYEAFF. In nucleotides, the CDR3 is TGTGCCAGCGGCCCAAATAGGGGGTATGAAGCTTTCTTT.

With regard to this clone: The junction does not match germline at one end; this may be a read error. The rearrangement uses TRBV18 and TRBJ1-2, with D perhaps matching TRBD1 (5 bases). The CDR3 contains 11 residues. From germline, CDR1 is KGHSH and CDR2 LQKENI. The CDR3 coding sequence is TGTGCCAGCTCAGACCGGGACGCCCGGGACTTC. It encodes CASSDRDARDF.

This rearrangement joins TRBV19 to TRBJ2-7, with 8 bases identical to TRBD1. Germline CDR1 is LNHDA and CDR2 is SQIVND (reference sequence). The CDR3 has 15 amino acids. J was trimmed by 3 bases and V by 6 bases; bases with no gene match: 10. In nucleotides, the CDR3 is TGTGCCAGTAGGCAAGCAGGGGGCGATTTCTACGAGCAGTACTTC. This codes for CASRQAGGDFYEQYF.

V and J are TRBV5-1 and TRBJ2-1; D gene unclear. CDR1 and CDR2 from the germline V gene are SGHRS and YFSETQ. The CDR3 totals 14 residues. V lost 6 bases to trimming and J lost 0 bases, with 10 bases between them. Here the CDR3 reads CASMSHSSYNEQFF. CDR3 coding DNA: TGCGCCAGCATGAGCCACAGCTCCTACAATGAGCAGTTCTTC.

The chain has TRBV6-9 and TRBJ1-1, with 7 nucleotides matching TRBD1. The germline CDR1 and CDR2 sequences are MNHGY and SVAAGI. The CDR3 has 16 residues. With 0 bases clipped from V and 3 bases from J, the junction kept 7 bases outside the gene matches. The DNA of the CDR3 is TGTGCCAGCAGTTATTCGGAAGACAGGGATGACACTGAAGCTTTCTTT. Translation gives CASSYSEDRDDTEAFF.

V is TRBV4-3 and J is TRBJ1-2, with unresolved D. Germline CDR1 and CDR2: LGHNA and YSLEER. Deletions cut 0 bases from V and 1 base from J, with 9 bases between. This CDR3 spans 15 amino acids. The CDR3 coding sequence is TGCGCCAGCAGCCAAGAAACCCGGAATAACTATGGCTACACCTTC. It yields the protein CASSQETRNNYGYTF.

This clone showed up just once. This chain links TRBV6-1 with TRBJ2-7; the D is unclear. With 2 bases removed from V and 7 bases from J, the gap between germline ends came to 15 bases. Per germline, CDR1 MNHNS and CDR2 SASEGT. This CDR3 is built from 14 residues. This chain's CDR3 is CASSEWEPITEQYF. In nucleotides, the CDR3 is TGTGCCAGCAGTGAATGGGAACCCATTACGGAGCAGTACTTC.